This T cell receptor beta chain comes out of a study of early T cells in non-severe SARS-CoV-2 infection. Individually, cDNA molecules had unique molecular identifiers attached to them. TCRdb recomputed calls from the 5' RACE reads with MiXCR, one row per CDR3 protein. This table has some 62,000 distinct CDR3 sequences, approximately 10% appearing once. The V gene's germline CDR1 is SGHVS and CDR2 FQNEAQ. The CDR3 totals 14 residues. Trimming shortened V by 5 bases and J by 3 bases, and 10 bases separated the two germline ends. This clonotype was seen a handful of times. Material for sequencing was whole blood. The origin of this receptor is an adult who was a healthcare worker with PCR-confirmed SARS-CoV-2 infection or an uninfected control (not recorded which). The chain joins TRBV7-8 to TRBJ1-4; a possible D gene is TRBD1 (5 bases). The CDR3 DNA reads as TGTGCCAGCAGCACGACAGTGTCTAATGAAAAACTGTTTTTT. Translation: CASSTTVSNEKLFF. Supplemented by reference TRBV7-8 and TRBJ1-4, the full variable domain reads GAGVSQSPRYKVAKRGQDVALRCDPISGHVSLFWYQQALGQGPEFLTYFQNEAQLDKSGLPSDRFFAERPEGSVSTLKIQRTQQEDSAVYLCASSTTVSNEKLFFGSGTQLSVL.